This is a list of T cell receptor beta chains from one sample in a study of identical twins. TCRdb fed the 5' RACE reads into MiXCR, producing one record per CDR3 protein. Seen here are hundreds of thousands of distinct CDR3 sequences, less than 10% observed once, and the top ten hold over 4.5%. The sequenced sample consisted of memory (CD45RO+) T cells sorted from blood. These receptors were obtained from a woman aged 18-35 years in good health. Each CDR3 is given with its conserved first and last residue. A D gene is named only where the DNA matches it firmly. Expanded clones are given a class, and other clones once, few, many or no size at all.

TRBJ1-5,TRBD1,many,TRBV12-3/TRBV12-4,CASRLGQRNQPQHF,TGTGCCAGCAGGCTGGGACAGAGGAATCAGCCCCAGCATTTT
TRBJ2-7,TRBD1,.,TRBV3-1,CASSQYGTDPYEQYF,TGTGCCAGCAGCCAATACGGGACAGATCCCTACGAGCAGTACTTC
TRBJ2-7,TRBD2,once,TRBV18,CASSQGLAGVHEQYF,TGTGCCAGCTCACAGGGACTAGCGGGAGTTCACGAGCAGTACTTC
TRBJ1-2,.,few,TRBV20-1,CSARGTQGGNYGYTF,TGCAGTGCTAGAGGGACCCAAGGGGGAAACTATGGCTACACCTTC
TRBJ2-3,TRBD1,.,TRBV9,CASSPSGGMSDTQYF,TGTGCCAGCAGCCCATCAGGGGGAATGTCAGATACGCAGTATTTT
TRBJ1-2,.,.,TRBV10-3,CAISDFLDGYTF,TGTGCCATCAGTGATTTTCTTGATGGCTACACCTTC
TRBJ2-2,.,.,TRBV27,CASSPGGAGGELFF,TGTGCCAGCAGCCCCGGCGGGGCCGGCGGGGAGCTGTTTTTT
TRBJ2-3,TRBD2,.,TRBV9,CASSVEGIAGSTDTQYF,TGTGCCAGCAGCGTAGAAGGAATAGCGGGGAGCACAGATACGCAGTATTTT
TRBJ2-5,.,few,TRBV20-1,CSARDRRGRETQYF,TGCAGTGCTAGAGATCGGAGGGGTCGAGAGACCCAGTACTTC
TRBJ2-3,TRBD2,many,TRBV6-5,CASSYSLAGGDTQYF,TGTGCCAGCAGTTACTCCCTAGCGGGGGGAGATACGCAGTATTTT
TRBJ2-7,.,.,TRBV19,CASSPPRGASSYEQYF,TGTGCCAGTAGTCCACCTCGAGGGGCAAGCTCCTACGAGCAGTACTTC
TRBJ2-7,.,.,TRBV9,CASSEGPGDEQYF,TGTGCCAGCAGCGAGGGCCCAGGGGACGAGCAGTACTTC
TRBJ2-1,TRBD2,.,TRBV24-1,CATSDLPTSGSRNEQFF,TGTGCCACCAGTGATTTGCCGACTAGCGGGAGCCGGAATGAGCAGTTCTTC
TRBJ1-1,.,.,TRBV6-1,CASNARNTEAFF,TGTGCCAGCAACGCTCGGAACACTGAAGCTTTCTTT
TRBJ2-2,TRBD2,.,TRBV5-1,CASSSTTSGGDTGELFF,TGCGCCAGCAGCTCGACAACTAGCGGGGGAGACACCGGGGAGCTGTTTTTT
TRBJ2-7,TRBD2,.,TRBV3-1,CASSRQLAGAIYEQYF,TGTGCCAGCAGCCGCCAACTAGCGGGAGCGATATACGAGCAGTACTTC
TRBJ2-5,.,few,TRBV20-1,CSASVGAGETQYF,TGCAGTGCTAGTGTGGGGGCTGGGGAGACCCAGTACTTC
TRBJ2-2,.,many,TRBV20-1,CSARDSAGELFF,TGCAGTGCTAGAGACAGCGCCGGGGAGCTGTTTTTT
TRBJ1-1,TRBD1,many,TRBV7-6,CASSLEGDSMNTEAFF,TGTGCCAGCAGCTTAGAGGGGGACAGCATGAACACTGAAGCTTTCTTT
TRBJ2-7,.,.,TRBV6-2/TRBV6-3,CASTPPRGVGSYEQYF,TGTGCCAGCACCCCTCCAAGGGGGGTAGGATCCTACGAGCAGTACTTC
TRBJ1-1,.,few,TRBV12-3/TRBV12-4,CASSKTPGGMNTEAFF,TGTGCCAGCAGTAAAACCCCGGGGGGAATGAACACTGAAGCTTTCTTT
TRBJ1-5,.,.,TRBV20-1,CSASRAGNQPQHF,TGCAGTGCTAGTCGGGCAGGGAATCAGCCCCAGCATTTT
TRBJ1-5,.,few,TRBV4-2,CASSPGHSNQPQHF,TGTGCCAGCAGCCCTGGACATAGCAATCAGCCCCAGCATTTT
TRBJ2-3,TRBD2,many,TRBV12-3/TRBV12-4,CASGDGRSDTQYF,TGTGCCAGCGGGGACGGGAGGTCAGATACGCAGTATTTT
TRBJ2-1,TRBD2,.,TRBV6-2/TRBV6-3,CASRRTSGREQFF,TGTGCCAGCAGGCGGACTAGCGGGCGTGAGCAGTTCTTC
TRBJ1-2,TRBD1,few,TRBV6-1,CASGGQSNYGYTF,TGTGCCAGCGGGGGACAGTCGAACTATGGCTACACCTTC
TRBJ1-3,.,few,TRBV29-1,CSVTDWEAGNTIYF,TGCAGCGTTACGGATTGGGAGGCTGGAAACACCATATATTTT
TRBJ2-3,.,few,TRBV10-3,CAIRDSGNLDYTQYF,TGTGCCATCAGAGATAGCGGAAATTTAGACTATACGCAGTATTTT